The 6 T cell receptor beta chains below were found in one sample sequenced in a study of blood T cell repertoires in COVID-19. This table comes from immunoSEQ multiplex PCR, and its TCRdb copy is limited to in-frame clones, with some not included. The repertoire has 340,000 or so clones, more than 75% of them found once; the top ten carry 1%. The sequenced material came from peripheral blood. The receptors were sampled from a man aged 45 to 65 with active or convalescent COVID-19.

The chain carries TRBV18 and TRBJ2-3; the match to TRBD2 covers 11 bases. Looked up from germline, CDR1 is KGHSH and CDR2 is LQKENI. The trim removed 4 bases at V and 0 bases at J, leaving 6 bases unmatched. The CDR3 is made up of 17 amino acids. CDR3 bases: TGTGCCAGCTCACTGGGACTAGCGGAAGCAAGCACAGATACGCAGTATTTT. This encodes CASSLGLAEASTDTQYF.

The V and J genes are TRBV4-3 and TRBJ1-1, with TRBD1 matching 10 bases. Trimming cost V 0 bases and J 3 bases; bases outside gene matches: 10. CDR1 LGHNA and CDR2 YSLEER come from the germline V gene. The CDR3 totals 18 residues. CDR3 protein: CASSQDHRTGGADTEAFF. The CDR3 nucleotides are TGCGCCAGCAGCCAAGATCACCGGACAGGGGGGGCGGACACTGAAGCTTTCTTT.

The chain combines TRBV4-2 with TRBJ1-3, with 9 bases fitting TRBD1. This CDR3 has 15 amino acids. Unmatched junction bases numbered 4, after V lost 4 bases and J lost 3 bases. Germline CDR1 reads LGHNA; CDR2 reads YNFKEQ. The CDR3 is CASSPWDRDGNTIYF. CDR3 coding DNA: TGTGCCAGCAGCCCATGGGACAGGGATGGAAACACCATATATTTT.

This rearrangement joins TRBV6-5 to TRBJ1-6; D might be TRBD1 (6 bases). Germline CDR1 reads MNHEY; CDR2 reads SVGAGI. Trimming took off 7 bases at V and 7 bases at J, with 11 bases between the two ends. CDR3 size: 13 residues. The CDR3 reads CASTWTENSPLHF. CDR3 bases: TGTGCCAGCACCTGGACAGAAAATTCACCCCTCCACTTT.

V is TRBV18 and J is TRBJ1-4; tentatively, D is TRBD1 (5 bases). The CDR3 length is 17 residues. Germline CDR1 KGHSH, CDR2 LQKENI. V shed 6 bases and J shed 3 bases, with 20 bases lying between them. The chain's CDR3 is CASSLYPSDSSNEKLFF. In DNA form, the CDR3 reads TGTGCCAGCTCGCTCTACCCTAGCGACAGTTCTAATGAAAAACTGTTTTTT.

The CDR3 coding sequence is TGTGCCAGCAGTTTATTGCCGGGACAGGGGACAACTCGCGTCTTCACCTTC. Amino acid sequence: CASSLLPGQGTTRVFTF. V usage is TRBV27 and J usage is TRBJ1-2; 10 bases are shared with TRBD1. Germline-derived CDR1 and CDR2 are MNHEY and SMNVEV (reference sequence). The CDR3 is 17 amino acids. V lost 1 base to trimming and J lost 13 bases; unmatched junction nucleotides: 18.